The 6 T cell receptor beta chains presented below share a single source sample, sequenced in a study of T cell responses to AZD1222 COVID-19 vaccine listed by TCRdb under 2021. Library preparation was by the immunoSEQ multiplex PCR assay. TCRdb limited this immuneACCESS table to in-frame rearrangements with V and J called. A share of clones is missing; checked studies link under half to unresolved V genes, and the rest is unexplained. Counted in this sample were some 130,000 clones; around 90% of them appeared once. Roughly 5.2% of the sample is held by the ten biggest clonotypes. The time point label, read with the paper, signifies: about 28 days (+/-7) after the second vaccine dose. Sample: peripheral blood, taken 28 days after the second AZD1222 dose. These receptors were collected from an adult who received the AZD1222 COVID-19 vaccine.

V is TRBV5-4 and J is TRBJ2-7; 9 positions agree with TRBD1. The CDR3 spans 13 residues. In germline, CDR1 is SGHNT, CDR2 YYREEE (reference sequence). The ends lost 4 bases at V and 6 bases at J; junction bases unmatched: 5. The CDR3 DNA follows: TGTGCCAGCAGCCGGGACAGGGAGGGCGAGCAGTACTTC. Its protein product is CASSRDREGEQYF.

The chain joins TRBV29-1 to TRBJ2-3; 11 bases fit TRBD2. The germline gives CDR1 SQVTM, CDR2 ANQGSEA. The CDR3 sequence is 15 residues long. J was trimmed by 5 bases and V by 8 bases; bases with no gene match: 12. In nucleotides, the CDR3 is TGCAGCCCGAGGGTAGCGGGAGGGACGGAAGATACGCAGTATTTT. Encoded protein: CSPRVAGGTEDTQYF.

The rearrangement joins TRBV7-9 to TRBJ1-1, with D tentatively TRBD1 (6 bases). V dropped 4 bases and J dropped 1 base, with 16 bases sitting between them. The CDR3 is made up of 16 amino acids. The germline V gene has CDR1 SEHNR and CDR2 FQNEAQ (reference sequence). CDR3 DNA sequence: TGTGCCAGCAGCTCTTCAACAGGGTTTTCGAACACTGAAGCTTTCTTT. Its translation: CASSSSTGFSNTEAFF.

This sequence joins TRBV1 and TRBJ2-7; whether TRBD1, the table's D call, matches the DNA was not checked. TRBV1 is reported as a pseudogene. This CDR3 has 14 amino acids. DNA for the CDR3: TGCACCAGCAGCCAAGAAACGCAGGTCGCCGAGCAGTACTTC. Amino acids: CTSSQETQVAEQYF.

V is TRBV6-6 and J is TRBJ1-3, with 8 bases matching TRBD1. After removal of 0 bases from V and 6 bases from J, the junction contained 4 bases not matched to a gene. There are 15 residues in the CDR3. Looked up from germline, CDR1 is MNHNY and CDR2 is SVGAGI (reference sequence). The CDR3 coding sequence is TGTGCCAGCAGTTACTCGAGACAGGGGCAAAACACCATATATTTT. Translating gives CASSYSRQGQNTIYF.

A single count supports this clone. The rearrangement joins TRBV2 to TRBJ1-2; 9 nucleotides align to TRBD1. Germline assignment: CDR1 SNHLY and CDR2 FYNNEI. Germline trimming cut 3 bases from V and 4 bases from J; bases unmatched to any gene: 3. This CDR3 is 14 amino acids long. The CDR3 reads CASSEGQGLYGYTF. CDR3 nucleotide sequence: TGTGCCAGCAGTGAGGGACAGGGACTCTATGGCTACACCTTC.